This TCR beta chain is from a study of T cells in Graves' hyperthyroidism and ophthalmopathy. This clonotype was observed at least ten times. Its specificity is unknown. Amplification yielded TCR beta CDR3 regions, with RNA transcripts as the source. The HTBI primer set was used in a first-round RT-PCR of the TCR CDR3. TCRdb analysed the multiplex PCR reads with MiXCR anew, one entry per CDR3 protein. The table includes a few hundred thousand distinct CDR3 sequences, 13% to 15% detected once. PBMCs came from 9 to 10 ml fresh peripheral blood. Study results and caveats: The model identified upcoming ophthalmopathy a median about six months ahead of onset. Researchers found most expanded thyroid clonotypes above 0.001 in blood as well. Ophthalmopathy was told apart from stable hyperthyroidism by a 13 V-J model.

The V gene lost 5 bases and the J gene lost 2 bases, with 13 bases spanning the gap. The CDR3 length is 14 residues. Germline CDR1 and CDR2: MNHEY and SMNVEV (reference sequence). The sample comprised blood. The J gene is TRBJ2-7, the V gene TRBV27; D may be TRBD1 (6 bases). The sequence was obtained from a woman between 40 and 50 years old with Graves' hyperthyroidism that later progressed to Graves' ophthalmopathy. The CDR3 spells CASSRNNRAYEQYF. CDR3 nucleotide sequence: TGTGCCAGCAGTCGGAACAACAGGGCCTACGAGCAGTACTTC.